This T cell receptor (beta chain) was captured in a study of blood T cell repertoires in COVID-19. Looking at the study overall: There were acute and convalescent COVID-19 samples, and they came from the United States, Italy and Spain. T cells, B-cell-depleted T cells, or PBMCs provided the cDNA or gDNA that served as material.

Original data processing: By means of reference gene primer amplification, nucleated cell counts were estimated. The table came from immunoSEQ multiplex PCR; TCRdb's copy has only in-frame clones and leaves some out. The D gene and trimming were derived from the DNA, and the V and J assignments and clone size from that table. The data contain 100,000 or so clones, about 95% of them singletons. V lost 2 bases and J lost 8; bases outside the gene matches: 5. This CDR3 contains 13 residues. Germline CDR1 and CDR2: SGHKS and YYEKEE (reference sequence). The chain recombines TRBV5-5 with TRBJ1-2, with TRBD1 identical over 8 bases. This clonotype was sampled from a human donor with active COVID-19. The donor label of this sample is uncertain. The sample comprised peripheral blood. CDR3 amino acids: CASSLQGESGYTF. CDR3 in DNA: TGTGCCAGCAGCTTACAGGGGGAGTCGGGCTACACCTTC.